This TCR beta chain comes out of a study of blood T cells in healthy people across ages. Across the whole study: There was about one barcoded beta molecule captured by template switching per two T cells. Whole-study results and caveats: Roughly linearly, TCR beta diversity per million T cells fell as age increased.

This CDR3 is 15 amino acids long. V dropped 3 bases and J dropped 8; count of bases not matched to a gene: 8. Per the germline V gene, CDR1 is SGHRS and CDR2 is YFSETQ. Together with a sample-barcoded 5' primer, a J-beta primer mix was included in a second PCR lasting about 6 to 11 cycles. TCRdb called the 5' RACE reads again in MiXCR, with one record for every CDR3 protein. The table lists under 800,000 distinct CDR3 sequences, under 25% of them singletons. Donors each provided about 10 milliliters of peripheral blood. This clonotype was detected only a few times. What it recognizes is unknown. The material sequenced was blood. This sequence joins TRBV5-1 and TRBJ2-1, with TRBD1 matching over 10 bases. The origin of this receptor is a man between 65 and 79 years old in good health. CDR3 amino acids: CASSSPGQGNDEQFF. In DNA, the CDR3 is TGCGCCAGCAGCTCACCGGGACAGGGGAACGATGAGCAGTTCTTC.